Below are 18 T cell receptor beta chains sequenced from a single sample in a study of blood T cell repertoires in COVID-19. Using immunoSEQ multiplex PCR, the repertoire was profiled, and TCRdb retains in-frame clones only, with some absent. The sample includes about 59,000 clones, around 73% of them seen just once. Sequencing used peripheral blood. Receptor source: a man at least 80 years old with acute or convalescent COVID-19.

This clone was seen more than once but under ten times. The gene calls are TRBV7-2 and TRBJ2-1, with D tentatively TRBD2 (6 bases). The germline V and J ends were trimmed by 4 bases and 0 bases, with 19 bases remaining between them. CDR1 is SGHTA and CDR2 is FQGNSA in the germline V gene. The CDR3 spans 18 residues. The CDR3 DNA sequence: TGTGCCAGCAGCTCTACCTCTAATCGGGGAGGCTCCTACAATGAGCAGTTCTTC. Its protein product is CASSSTSNRGGSYNEQFF. The full variable domain, rest sourced from reference TRBV7-2 and TRBJ2-1, is GAGVSQSPSNKVTEKGKDVELRCDPISGHTALYWYRQSLGQGLEFLIYFQGNSAPDKSGLPSDRFSAERTGGSVSTLTIQRTQQEDSAVYLCASSSTSNRGGSYNEQFFGPGTRLTVL.

The genes are TRBV12-3 or TRBV12-4 and TRBJ1-3; 9 bases fit TRBD1. This CDR3 region has 13 residues. With 5 bases clipped from V and 4 bases from J, the junction kept 0 bases outside the gene matches. The CDR3 is CASSGTGGNTIYF. The CDR3 region has the DNA TGTGCCAGCAGTGGGACAGGGGGAAACACCATATATTTT.

The chain links TRBV6-5 to TRBJ2-3; D is possibly TRBD1 (6 bases). V shed 7 bases and J shed 2 bases, with 16 bases lying between them. The CDR3 has 15 amino acids. CDR1 and CDR2 (germline): MNHEY, SVGAGI. The CDR3 DNA reads as TGTGCCAGCACTCCAAGGGGGAGATACACAGATACGCAGTATTTT. This sequence encodes CASTPRGRYTDTQYF.

The chain carries TRBV5-1 and TRBJ1-4; 8 bases align to TRBD1. Germline values: CDR1 SGHRS, CDR2 YFSETQ. The CDR3 has 15 residues. J lost 7 bases, V lost 5 bases, and 10 bases had no gene match. CDR3 nucleotide sequence: TGCGCCAGCAGGACAGGGGCAACCACGACTGAAAAACTGTTTTTT. It encodes CASRTGATTTEKLFF.

The V and J genes are TRBV5-4 and TRBJ2-2; a possible D gene is TRBD1 (6 bases). The CDR3 has 14 amino acids. In germline, CDR1 is SGHNT, CDR2 YYREEE (reference sequence). V shed 4 bases and J shed 1 base, with 8 bases lying between them. CDR3: CASSPTGNTGELFF. As DNA, the CDR3 is TGTGCCAGCAGCCCGACAGGGAACACCGGGGAGCTGTTTTTT.

The rearrangement links TRBV3-1 (or the pseudogene TRBV3-2) to TRBJ2-1, with D uncertain. This CDR3 contains 13 residues. V was shortened by 5 bases and J by 4 bases, with 9 bases between the two germline ends. Germline values: CDR1 LGHDT, CDR2 YNNKEL (reference sequence). This chain's CDR3 is CASSSSIYNEQFF. In nucleotides, the CDR3 is TGTGCCAGCAGCTCTTCTATATACAATGAGCAGTTCTTC.

V is TRBV30 and J is TRBJ2-3, with 8 bases aligning to TRBD2. Unmatched junction bases numbered 4, after V lost 2 bases and J lost 3 bases. CDR1 is GTSNPN, CDR2 SVGIG, per germline (reference sequence). The CDR3 runs to 14 residues. CDR3 in DNA: TGTGCCTGGAGTAAACTAGCGGTAACAGATACGCAGTATTTT. This sequence encodes CAWSKLAVTDTQYF.

The V and J genes are TRBV6-5 and TRBJ1-1; tentative D call: TRBD1 (5 bases). Trimming removed 6 bases from V and 4 bases from J, with 15 bases in between. Germline CDR1 and CDR2: MNHEY and SVGAGI. The CDR3 contains 14 residues. The CDR3 loop is CASRGGGSGTEAFF. CDR3 nucleotide sequence: TGTGCCAGCAGAGGCGGGGGTTCGGGCACTGAAGCTTTCTTT.

V gene TRBV20-1 combines with J gene TRBJ2-7, with a weak D call TRBD1 (6 bases). Between the trimmed V and J ends, which lost 2 bases and 6 bases, there was a span of 8 bases. The CDR3 length is 11 residues. Germline V gene lookup returns CDR1 DFQATT and CDR2 SNEGSKA (reference sequence). CDR3 nucleotide sequence: TGCAGTGCTAGAATGGACAGCGAGCAGTACTTC. It specifies CSARMDSEQYF.

The J gene is TRBJ1-4, the V gene TRBV30, with TRBD1 as a possible D gene (6 bases). CDR1 is GTSNPN and CDR2 is SVGIG in the germline V gene (reference sequence). CDR3 length: 14 amino acids. Trimming took 4 bases from V and 7 from J, leaving 16 bases between them. CDR3 sequence reads: CAWTPPGQGEKLFF. The CDR3, as DNA: TGTGCCTGGACCCCCCCGGGACAAGGTGAAAAACTGTTTTTT. The full variable domain, with the rest looked up from reference TRBV30 and TRBJ1-4, is SQTIHQWPATLVQPVGSPLSLECTVEGTSNPNLYWYRQAAGRGLQLLFYSVGIGQISSEVPQNLSASRPQDRQFILSSKKLLLSDSGFYLCAWTPPGQGEKLFFGSGTQLSVL.

This clone was counted once. The chain carries TRBV24-1 and TRBJ2-7; 7 bases fit TRBD1. CDR3 length: 16 residues. Germline V gene sequence: CDR1 KGHDR, CDR2 SFDVKD. V trimming: 3 bases; J trimming: 2 bases; junction bases outside the gene matches: 9. The CDR3 nucleotides read TGTGCCACCAGTGATCCGACAGGGAACCCCCCCTACGAGCAGTACTTC. Its protein product is CATSDPTGNPPYEQYF.

The sample holds a few counts of this clone. The V and J genes are TRBV5-1 and TRBJ2-1, with 7 nucleotides matching TRBD2. The CDR3 consists of 16 residues. V was clipped by 7 bases and J by 7 bases; unmatched bases: 17. Germline V gene data show CDR1 as SGHRS and CDR2 as YFSETQ. The chain's CDR3 is CASSLRPWRGRNEQFF. For the CDR3, the DNA is TGCGCCAGCTCGCTAAGGCCTTGGCGGGGGAGAAATGAGCAGTTCTTC.

The rearrangement uses TRBV7-2 and TRBJ2-3; 7 nucleotides agree with TRBD1. CDR3 length: 17 residues. The V gene end was trimmed by 5 bases and the J gene end by 3 bases; junction bases not matched to a gene: 14. The germline V gene has CDR1 SGHTA and CDR2 FQGNSA. In DNA form, the CDR3 reads TGTGCCAGCAGCCAGCAACCTCAGGGGGTGGGGACAGATACGCAGTATTTT. Translation gives CASSQQPQGVGTDTQYF.

The chain links TRBV19 to TRBJ1-3, with D possibly TRBD1 on 6 matching bases. Trimming removed 1 base from V and 1 base from J, with 14 bases in between. The CDR3 covers 17 residues. Germline V gene sequence: CDR1 LNHDA, CDR2 SQIVND (reference sequence). The CDR3 bases are TGTGCCAGTAGTATAGCCCCCGGGACACTTTCTGGAAACACCATATATTTT. Translation: CASSIAPGTLSGNTIYF.

V and J are TRBV5-8 and TRBJ2-5; 7 nucleotides match TRBD2. Germline trimming cut 0 bases from V and 7 bases from J; bases unmatched to any gene: 6. The CDR3 length is 14 residues. Germline CDR1 reads SGHTS; CDR2 reads YDEGEE. The CDR3 spells CASSLGLATGTQYF. CDR3 DNA sequence: TGTGCCAGCAGCTTGGGACTAGCAACGGGGACCCAGTACTTC.

The chain carries TRBV13 and TRBJ2-5; perhaps TRBD1 as D (6 bases). The germline V and J ends were trimmed by 3 bases and 3 bases, with 8 bases remaining between them. The CDR3 consists of 13 residues. Germline loops: CDR1 PRHDT, CDR2 FYEKMQ (reference sequence). The DNA of the CDR3 is TGTGCCAGCAGCTTGGACAGAAAAGAGACCCAGTACTTC. Translation: CASSLDRKETQYF. The full variable domain, its missing parts supplied by reference TRBV13 and TRBJ2-5, is AAGVIQSPRHLIKEKRETATLKCYPIPRHDTVYWYQQGPGQDPQFLISFYEKMQSDKGSIPDRFSAQQFSDYHSELNMSSLELGDSALYFCASSLDRKETQYFGPGTRLLVL.

The chain joins TRBV7-8 to TRBJ2-1; D remains ambiguous. Trimming cost V 2 bases and J 1 base, with 6 bases left between them. CDR3 length equals 14 residues. CDR1 is SGHVS and CDR2 is FQNEAQ in the germline V gene. CDR3 loop: CASSLSSSYNEQFF. The CDR3 nucleotides are TGTGCCAGCAGCTTATCCTCGTCCTACAATGAGCAGTTCTTC.

The genes are TRBV6-5 and TRBJ1-5; D is perhaps TRBD1 (6 bases). CDR3 length equals 14 residues. Germline loops: CDR1 MNHEY, CDR2 SVGAGI. V lost 5 bases to trimming and J lost 7 bases, with 15 bases between them. Here the CDR3 DNA reads TGTGCCAGCAGTACGGGGGGGCTTGGACAGCCCCAGCATTTT. Translated, it gives CASSTGGLGQPQHF.